This TCR beta chain was observed in a study of blood T cell repertoires in COVID-19. The wider study: Nucleic acid was either cDNA or gDNA, and it came from T cells, B-cell-depleted T cells, or PBMCs.

TCRdb's table, derived via immunoSEQ multiplex PCR, lists solely in-frame clones and lacks some. Of a few hundred thousand clones listed, about 87% were seen once; the top ten hold 1% to 1.5%. The CDR3 has 15 amino acids. J gave up 7 bases and V 0 bases, and 9 bases lay outside the gene matches. Per germline, CDR1 SGHNT and CDR2 YYREEE (reference sequence). This study enrolled people aged about 18 to 100 from about 24 US geographic areas. Cohort 3 donors counted as recovered after two negative PCRs, clearance, or resolved symptoms. The sequenced sample was PBMCs or T cells enriched from blood (not recorded which). The rearrangement links TRBV5-4 to TRBJ2-7; 8 bases agree with TRBD2. This receptor was obtained from a young man who had recovered from COVID-19. CDR3 region: CASSLAGRGDMEQYF. The CDR3 DNA is TGTGCCAGCAGCTTGGCGGGGCGGGGGGACATGGAGCAGTACTTC.